Shown below are 23 T cell receptor beta chains from a single sample sequenced in a study of T cell clonality in common variable immunodeficiency. Generated by immunoSEQ multiplex PCR, the TCRdb table keeps only in-frame clones and is missing some. The data show 30,000 or so clones, with none appearing a single time. Sequencing was done on a sample of peripheral blood mononuclear cells. Receptors were obtained from a person between 18 and 75 years old in good health.

At least ten counts were recorded for this clone. The CDR3 end lies 3 residues beyond the end of the read and is filled in from the germline J gene. The chain combines TRBV5-5 with TRBJ2-1; D is possibly TRBD1 (5 bases). CDR1 is SGHKS, CDR2 YYEKEE, per germline (reference sequence). This CDR3 has 13 residues. Trimming removed 4 bases at V and 5 bases at J, with 10 bases between. CDR3 protein: CASSKTGDNEQFF. The sequenced part of the CDR3 DNA is TGTGCCAGCAGCAAAACAGGTGACAATGAG.

The table lists this clone with a few counts. The observed sequence ends 3 residues before the CDR3 terminus, with the missing tail filled in from the germline J gene. The V and J genes are TRBV7-9 and TRBJ2-3; D might be TRBD1 (5 bases). The CDR3 has 14 amino acids. V lost 3 bases, J lost 4 bases, and 11 bases lay in between. The germline V gene encodes CDR1 SEHNR and CDR2 FQNEAQ (reference sequence). This CDR3 reads CASSLDNQADTQYF. The CDR3 bases that were read are TGTGCCAGCAGCTTGGACAACCAAGCAGATACG.

This clone occurred many times. CDR3 DNA (partial): TGCAGTGCTAGAGGGACTCTCAAAAACATT. It translates to CSARGTLKNI. Given in full, the CDR3 is CSARGTLKNIQYF. V and J are TRBV20-1 and TRBJ2-4; D may be TRBD2 (5 bases). With the read ending 3 residues before the CDR3 end, the germline J gene is used to fill in that end. This CDR3 comprises 13 residues. Looked up from germline, CDR1 is DFQATT and CDR2 is SNEGSKA (reference sequence). V was shortened by 1 base and J by 3 bases, with 7 bases between the two germline ends.

This clone was observed many times. Read coverage stops 3 residues before the CDR3 terminus; the germline J gene supplies the remainder. This chain joins TRBV2 and TRBJ1-1, with 7 bases lining up with TRBD1. Per the germline V gene, CDR1 is SNHLY and CDR2 is FYNNEI. V dropped 8 bases and J dropped 3; count of bases not matched to a gene: 6. The CDR3 length is 13 residues. CDR3 DNA (partial): TGTGCCAGCCAAGACAGGGACCACACTGAA. Its protein product is CASQDRDHTE. The whole CDR3 protein reads CASQDRDHTEAFF.

At least ten counts were recorded for this clone. The CDR3 end is not reached by the read, which stops 3 residues before it; the germline J gene fills it in. This rearrangement joins TRBV12-3 or TRBV12-4 to TRBJ1-5; 11 bases map to TRBD1. This CDR3 is built from 15 residues. The J segment lost 2 bases and the V segment lost 7 bases, leaving 4 bases of the junction unmatched. The CDR3 here is CASNGQGAGNQPQHF. The part of the CDR3 DNA that was read is TGTGCCAGCAACGGACAGGGGGCTGGCAATCAGCCC.

A note on this clone: The read terminates 3 residues before the CDR3 end, so the remaining end is supplied by the germline J gene. This chain connects TRBV19 to TRBJ1-6, with a weak D call TRBD1 (5 bases). V lost 3 bases, J lost 8 bases, and 11 bases lay in between. CDR3 size: 14 residues. The V gene's germline CDR1 is LNHDA and CDR2 SQIVND (reference sequence). CDR3: CASSIGTNYSPLHF. The CDR3 bases that were read are TGTGCCAGTAGTATCGGGACTAACTATTCACCC.

This clone was detected many times. The missing CDR3 end, 3 residues past where the read stops, is filled in from the germline J gene. The rearrangement joins TRBV7-2 to TRBJ2-3; the match to TRBD2 covers 12 bases. V was pared by 0 bases and J by 5 bases, with 6 bases of the junction left unmatched. Germline values: CDR1 SGHTA, CDR2 FQGNSA. The CDR3 spans 17 residues. The covered CDR3 bases are TGTGCCAGCAGCTTAGCCCGGACTAGCGGGGTTGTAGATACG. Translating it yields CASSLARTSGVVDT. The CDR3, in full, reads CASSLARTSGVVDTQYF. Variable domain in full (rest from reference TRBV7-2 and TRBJ2-3): GAGVSQSPSNKVTEKGKDVELRCDPISGHTALYWYRQSLGQGLEFLIYFQGNSAPDKSGLPSDRFSAERTGGSVSTLTIQRTQQEDSAVYLCASSLARTSGVVDTQYFGPGTRLTVL.

Note on this clone: The CDR3 is cut off 3 residues early in the read; its end comes from the germline J gene. The identical CDR3 is also encoded by other nucleotide sequences in the sample. The rearrangement joins TRBV5-1 to TRBJ2-1, with 15 bases that match TRBD2. The length of the CDR3 is 15 residues. V trimming: 4 bases; J trimming: 7 bases; junction bases outside the gene matches: 3. Per germline, CDR1 SGHRS and CDR2 YFSETQ. CDR3 sequence reads: CASSLGLAGGNEQFF. Incomplete CDR3 DNA: TGCGCCAGCAGCCTGGGACTAGCGGGAGGTAATGAG.

Many counts were recorded for this clone. The read falls 3 residues short of the CDR3 end, and the missing part is taken from the germline J gene. This sequence joins TRBV19 and TRBJ2-1; 9 positions agree with TRBD1. Germline V gene data show CDR1 as LNHDA and CDR2 as SQIVND (reference sequence). The trim removed 6 bases at V and 5 bases at J, leaving 14 bases unmatched. The CDR3 sequence is 17 residues long. The chain's CDR3 is CASSLDTGTGLHNEQFF. The CDR3 bases that were read are TGTGCCAGTAGCCTAGACACCGGGACAGGGTTGCACAATGAG.

This clone was observed a handful of times. The read falls 3 residues short of the CDR3 end, and the missing part is taken from the germline J gene. V is TRBV19 and J is TRBJ1-2; maybe TRBD1 (5 bases). Germline CDR1 is LNHDA and CDR2 is SQIVND (reference sequence). The CDR3 loop spans 14 amino acids. Incomplete CDR3 DNA: TGTGCCAGTAGGCTCCGGGAGGGGTCCTACGAC. As protein: CASRLREGSYD. The whole CDR3 is CASRLREGSYDYTF.

This clone was recorded at least ten times. The DNA read from the CDR3 is TGTGCCAGCAGCTCCCAGGGGTGGGGAGAGACG. Its protein is CASSSQGWGET. The entire CDR3 protein is CASSSQGWGETQYF. The rearrangement joins TRBV7-2 to TRBJ2-3; weak D call: TRBD1 (6 bases). Sequencing ends 3 residues short of the CDR3 end; the germline J gene provides the rest. The CDR3 runs to 14 residues. Germline V gene data show CDR1 as SGHTA and CDR2 as FQGNSA.

This clone was recorded many times. The sequence runs out 3 residues before the end of the CDR3; the remainder is reconstructed from the germline J gene. This chain joins TRBV2 and TRBJ1-2, with 9 bases matching TRBD1. Germline values: CDR1 SNHLY, CDR2 FYNNEI. CDR3 length: 13 residues. V lost 5 bases to trimming and J lost 7 bases; unmatched junction nucleotides: 5. CDR3 protein: CASSSQGAGGYTF. The sequenced part of the CDR3 DNA is TGTGCCAGCAGTTCACAGGGGGCTGGTGGC.

This clone was seen at least ten times. The CDR3 end is not reached by the read, which stops 3 residues before it; the germline J gene fills it in. V usage is TRBV2 and J usage is TRBJ2-7, with 7 bases matching TRBD1. This CDR3 has 12 residues. J gave up 3 bases and V 5 bases, and 1 base lay outside the gene matches. Germline V gives CDR1 SNHLY, CDR2 FYNNEI. The CDR3 bases that were read are TGTGCCAGCAGTCGACAGGGCTACGAG. This translates into CASSRQGYE. The full CDR3 reads CASSRQGYEQYF.

The sample holds many counts of this clone. The read ends 3 residues early relative to the CDR3; the germline J gene fills the gap. The chain employs TRBV20-1 and TRBJ1-2, with D perhaps TRBD1 (6 bases). This CDR3 comprises 12 residues. Germline CDR1 is DFQATT and CDR2 is SNEGSKA (reference sequence). The sequenced CDR3 bases are TGCAGTGCTAGACCAGGGGAGGGGGGC. It encodes CSARPGEGG. The whole CDR3 is CSARPGEGGYTF.

At least ten counts were recorded for this clone. Read sequence stops 3 residues before the CDR3 end, and the germline J gene provides the missing end. V usage is TRBV20-1 and J usage is TRBJ1-1; 7 nucleotides align to TRBD1. CDR1 and CDR2 from the germline V gene are DFQATT and SNEGSKA (reference sequence). The CDR3 consists of 12 residues. The covered CDR3 bases are TGCAGTGCTAGTCCCGGGACAGAGGAA. This codes for CSASPGTEE. In full, the CDR3 reads CSASPGTEEAFF.

A few counts support this clone. Mismatch with germline at one junction end may stem from a read error. The missing CDR3 end, 3 residues past where the read stops, is filled in from the germline J gene. This chain links TRBV7-7 with TRBJ1-2; D is possibly TRBD1 (5 bases). This CDR3 has 14 amino acids. In germline, CDR1 is SSHAT, CDR2 FNYEAQ (reference sequence). The sequenced part of the CDR3 DNA is TGTGCTAGCAGCCAAGGGACTGGCTCCTACGAC. Residues: CASSQGTGSYD. The whole CDR3 sequence reads CASSQGTGSYDYTF.

This clone came up many times. Read data end 3 residues before the CDR3 end; the end is taken from the germline J gene. V is TRBV19 and J is TRBJ1-4; D is possibly TRBD1 (6 bases). V lost 7 bases, J lost 4 bases, and 16 bases lay in between. The germline V gene has CDR1 LNHDA and CDR2 SQIVND (reference sequence). The CDR3 sequence is 15 residues long. The CDR3 reads CASKPFGTNNEKLFF. CDR3 bases read: TGTGCCAGTAAGCCTTTCGGGACAAATAATGAAAAA.

This clone was counted at least ten times. The read halts 3 residues ahead of the CDR3 end, with the missing end drawn from the germline J gene. The V and J genes are TRBV20-1 and TRBJ2-2; D call uncertain. The CDR3 has 15 amino acids. Trimming cost V 0 bases and J 0 bases, with 8 bases left between them. The germline V gene encodes CDR1 DFQATT and CDR2 SNEGSKA (reference sequence). The CDR3 spells CSARDGGSNTGELFF. The CDR3 bases that were read are TGCAGTGCTAGAGATGGCGGTTCGAACACCGGGGAG.

This clone was observed many times. The missing CDR3 end, 3 residues past where the read stops, is filled in from the germline J gene. The rearrangement joins TRBV30 to TRBJ1-2; unclear D gene. From germline, CDR1 is GTSNPN and CDR2 SVGIG (reference sequence). CDR3 length: 11 amino acids. The CDR3 DNA, read in part, is TGTGCCTGGACAGCAACTATGAGC. This gives the protein CAWTATMS. The complete CDR3 sequence is CAWTATMSYTF.

At least ten counts were recorded for this clone. This chain's CDR3 is CASSFPTGTNYGQYF. Incomplete CDR3 DNA: TGTGCCAGCAGCTTTCCGACAGGCACTAACTATGGT. V usage is TRBV5-6 and J usage is TRBJ2-4, with D possibly being TRBD1 (6 bases). The read is 3 residues too short to cover the CDR3 end, so that end is filled in from the germline J gene. There are 15 residues in the CDR3. Germline V lookup: CDR1 SGHDT, CDR2 YYEEEE.

This clone was observed many times. Read sequence stops 3 residues before the CDR3 end, and the germline J gene provides the missing end. The gene calls are TRBV20-1 and TRBJ1-2; D remains ambiguous. CDR1 is DFQATT, CDR2 SNEGSKA, per germline (reference sequence). CDR3 length: 11 amino acids. The CDR3 region is CGGRVDYGYTF. Partial CDR3 DNA: TGCGGAGGAAGGGTTGACTATGGC.

This clone was counted at least ten times. With the read ending 3 residues before the CDR3 end, the germline J gene is used to fill in that end. V and J are TRBV4-1 and TRBJ2-5, with D possibly matching TRBD1 (5 bases). This CDR3 has 13 residues. Germline CDR1 is MGHRA and CDR2 is YSYEKL. The V and J ends lost 1 base and 4 bases respectively, with 7 bases between them. Incomplete CDR3 DNA: TGCGCCAGCAGCCAAGTGCAGGGAGAGACC. Translated: CASSQVQGET. The entire CDR3 reads CASSQVQGETQYF.

This clone came up many times. The CDR3 end falls 3 residues outside the read, so it is completed with the germline J gene. The chain combines TRBV30 with TRBJ2-3, with TRBD2 identical over 11 bases. The CDR3 contains 14 residues. With 7 bases clipped from V and 4 bases from J, the junction kept 7 bases outside the gene matches. Germline V gene lookup returns CDR1 GTSNPN and CDR2 SVGIG (reference sequence). CDR3 protein: CAYASGGPSDTQYF. The CDR3 bases that were read are TGTGCCTACGCTAGCGGGGGGCCCTCAGATACG.